Below, 5 T cell receptor beta chains from the same sample are listed, as sequenced in a study of shared clonotypes between healthy human individuals. In the naive CD8 group, cells lacked CD45RO and were positively selected for CCR7, so terminally differentiated effector memory CD45RA+ cells were left out. Repertoires were generated with immunoSEQ multiplex PCR, while TCRdb's copy carries only in-frame clones and drops some. Among about 680,000 clones listed, 90% to 95% were seen once. Sequenced sample: naive CD8+ T cells sorted from blood. Receptors were obtained from a man under 40 in good health.

The J gene is TRBJ2-2, the V gene TRBV7-6, with 10 bases fitting TRBD1. V lost 5 bases and J lost 5; bases outside the gene matches: 17. CDR1 SGHVS and CDR2 FNYEAQ come from the germline V gene. The CDR3 loop spans 19 amino acids. CDR3 region: CASSPGSNTGTGVTGELFF. The CDR3 DNA reads as TGTGCCAGCAGCCCAGGATCAAACACCGGGACAGGGGTGACCGGGGAGCTGTTTTTT.

J is TRBJ2-5 and V is TRBV29-1; TRBD1 matches at 8 bases. The germline V gene has CDR1 SQVTM and CDR2 ANQGSEA. The ends lost 3 bases at V and 3 bases at J; junction bases unmatched: 9. The CDR3 contains 15 residues. The DNA for the CDR3 is TGCAGCGTTGATCATCAGGGGGCGATGAAAGAGACCCAGTACTTC. The encoded protein is CSVDHQGAMKETQYF.

The J gene is TRBJ2-1, the V gene TRBV11-2; 7 nucleotides agree with TRBD1. J was trimmed by 1 base and V by 6 bases; bases with no gene match: 6. There are 15 residues in the CDR3. Germline assignment: CDR1 SGHAT and CDR2 FQNNGV. Here the CDR3 reads CASRYRGRSYNEQFF. CDR3 bases: TGTGCCAGCAGGTACAGGGGTAGATCCTACAATGAGCAGTTCTTC.

The chain is built from TRBV6-1 and TRBJ2-2; D is uncertain. Trimming pared 3 bases from V and 6 bases from J, leaving 2 bases between. There are 11 residues in the CDR3. Germline values: CDR1 MNHNS, CDR2 SASEGT. CDR3 sequence (DNA): TGTGCCAGCAGTGATTCCGGGGAGCTGTTTTTT. Protein sequence: CASSDSGELFF.

This chain links TRBV2 with TRBJ2-7; D call uncertain. Trimming left V 2 bases short and J 3 bases short, with 5 bases between. The CDR3 runs to 12 residues. The V gene's germline CDR1 is SNHLY and CDR2 FYNNEI. The CDR3 nucleotides read TGTGCCAGCAGTGAAAACTTCTACGAGCAGTACTTC. This sequence encodes CASSENFYEQYF.